This is a list of T cell receptor beta chains from one sample in a study of blood T cell repertoires in COVID-19. Assay: immunoSEQ multiplex PCR; the TCRdb copy retains only in-frame clones and omits some. The table includes a few hundred thousand clones, roughly four fifths detected once. Sample: peripheral blood. Every receptor here comes from a man under 40 who had recovered from COVID-19. The CDR3 runs from the conserved cysteine through the conserved F or W. D genes are given only for firm matches. Clone size is not always given. Where it is, it says once, few, many or a class for expanded clones.

D gene	V gene	J gene	clone size	CDR3 DNA	CDR3 protein
NA	TRBV6-6	TRBJ1-2	once	TGTGCCAGCAGTTCGGACATGACCTATGGCTACACCTTC	CASSSDMTYGYTF
NA	TRBV19	TRBJ1-5	NA	TGTGCCAGTAGTAGTCAGGAAAGACAGCCCCAGCATTTT	CASSSQERQPQHF
TRBD1	TRBV6-5	TRBJ2-1	NA	TGTGCCAGCATTAGACAGGGTGGATACAATGAGCAGTTCTTC	CASIRQGGYNEQFF
NA	TRBV5-4	TRBJ1-2	few	TGTGCCAGCAGCGAATCCTCCGGACAGTCGAACTATGGCTACACCTTC	CASSESSGQSNYGYTF
NA	TRBV28	TRBJ1-3	NA	TGTGCCAGCAGTCCGGGTTTATACACCATATATTTT	CASSPGLYTIYF
NA	TRBV19	TRBJ1-3	NA	TGTGCCAGTAGTACCCGGGGGACTGGAAACACCATATATTTT	CASSTRGTGNTIYF
TRBD2	TRBV19	TRBJ2-3	NA	TGTGCCAGTAGTATACTAGCGGGGGGCGAGACAGATACGCAGTATTTT	CASSILAGGETDTQYF
TRBD1	TRBV5-6	TRBJ1-2	NA	TGTGCCAGCAGTACTGGACAGGGTGGTGGCTACACCTTC	CASSTGQGGGYTF
NA	TRBV10-3	TRBJ2-2	NA	TGTGCCATCAGTGTTATGGGGGGGAACACCGGGGAGCTGTTTTTT	CAISVMGGNTGELFF
TRBD1	TRBV9	TRBJ2-2	NA	TGTGCCAGCAGCGACCGGGACAGGGCTGCCGGCACCGGGGAGCTGTTTTTT	CASSDRDRAAGTGELFF
NA	TRBV19	TRBJ1-2	NA	TGTGCCAGTAGTGTGGGAGTGGGCCAGTTCTATGGCTACACCTTC	CASSVGVGQFYGYTF
TRBD2	TRBV27	TRBJ2-1	NA	TGTGCCAGCAGTCACGGACTAGAGCCCTACAATGAGCAGTTCTTC	CASSHGLEPYNEQFF
NA	TRBV11-2	TRBJ2-1	NA	TGTGCCAGCAGCTTAGTAGGCGCGGGGGCTATGAGCTCCTACAATGAGCAGTTCTTC	CASSLVGAGAMSSYNEQFF
NA	TRBV14	TRBJ1-5	NA	TGTGCCAGCAGCCAAGATGGCAGCAATCAGCCCCAGCATTTT	CASSQDGSNQPQHF
TRBD1	TRBV7-9	TRBJ1-2	NA	TGTGCCAGCAGCTTAGCGATTACAGGGGACCTCTCCGGCTACACCTTC	CASSLAITGDLSGYTF
NA	TRBV7-6	TRBJ2-7	NA	TGTGCCAGCAGCTTAGATCTAGGGGTATACGAGCAGTACTTC	CASSLDLGVYEQYF
NA	TRBV19	TRBJ2-2	NA	TGTGCCAGTAGTATAGCAGTGGGAGTCACCGGGGAGCTGTTTTTT	CASSIAVGVTGELFF
NA	TRBV7-2	TRBJ2-2	NA	TGTGCCAGCAGCCTTACATACGCGAACACCGGGGAGCTGTTTTTT	CASSLTYANTGELFF
NA	TRBV15	TRBJ1-4	NA	TGTGCCACCAGCAGATCTTCACTAGGGCTGTTTTTT	CATSRSSLGLFF
NA	TRBV5-5	TRBJ1-6	NA	TGTGCCAGCAGCTTTAGACAGGCTAACTATAATTCACCCCTCCACTTT	CASSFRQANYNSPLHF
NA	TRBV7-9	TRBJ2-6	NA	TGTGCCAGCAGCTCCCGAAGGCGGGGGCTGGTGTCCGGGGCCAACGTCCTGACTTTC	CASSSRRRGLVSGANVLTF
TRBD1	TRBV15	TRBJ2-5	NA	TGTGCCACCAGCAGAGACCGGGACAGCCAAGAGACCCAGTACTTC	CATSRDRDSQETQYF
TRBD2	TRBV4-1	TRBJ2-1	once	TGCGCCAGCAGCCGGGGACTAGCGGGGGGGAGGTCCTACAATGAGCAGTTCTTC	CASSRGLAGGRSYNEQFF
TRBD1	TRBV6-6	TRBJ1-5	NA	TGTGCCAGCTGGGACAGGGGGCTCGATAGCAATCAGCCCCAGCATTTT	CASWDRGLDSNQPQHF
NA	TRBV12-3/TRBV12-4	TRBJ1-2	NA	TGTGCCAGCGAACGGGAACCATCACATGGCTACACCTTC	CASEREPSHGYTF
NA	TRBV6-1	TRBJ2-5	once	TGTGCCAGCAGTATAACAGGTATCCAAGAGACCCAGTACTTC	CASSITGIQETQYF
NA	TRBV4-1	TRBJ2-6	once	TGCGCCAGCAGCCAAGATTTCGAGGGGGTCCCCTCTGGGGCCAACGTCCTGACTTTC	CASSQDFEGVPSGANVLTF
NA	TRBV18	TRBJ2-7	once	TGTGCCAGCTCACCCAGGGTAAACGAGCAGTACTTC	CASSPRVNEQYF
TRBD1	TRBV6-5	TRBJ2-1	NA	TGTGCCAGCTCAGTCGGACAGGGGGCCGATGAGCAGTTCTTC	CASSVGQGADEQFF
NA	TRBV3-1/TRBV3-2	TRBJ2-5	NA	TGTGCCAGCAGCCAAGGGGGTCAAGGGGTTCGGGAGACCCAGTACTTC	CASSQGGQGVRETQYF